This T cell receptor (beta chain) was recovered during a study of identifying expanded T cells in peripheral blood. Findings and limits, study-wide: Around 1.2 clones differed between technical replicates, versus roughly 17 and 20 over time. Clone count variance between roughly 2-week samples rose with total template count.

Here immunoSEQ multiplex PCR was the method, and the copy in TCRdb shows in-frame clones only, minus some. The sample has 70,000 to 95,000 clones, around nine tenths seen once. During the collection period, no donor immune events like infections were recorded. With V trimmed by 3 bases and J by 8 bases, 6 bases remained unmatched. This CDR3 is built from 13 residues. From germline, CDR1 is MNHEY and CDR2 SMNVEV (reference sequence). There are a few counts of this clone. The antigen is unknown. The TCR sequence derives from a person aged 18 to 75 in good health. The sequenced sample was blood. The genes are TRBV27 and TRBJ1-2; 7 nucleotides match TRBD1. The CDR3 sequence: CASSFRTGQGYTF. Here the CDR3 DNA reads TGTGCCAGCAGTTTTCGGACAGGCCAGGGCTACACCTTC.